The 5 T cell receptor beta chains given below trace back to one sample, sequenced in a study of monozygotic twins with inflammatory bowel disease. TCRdb reprocessed the 5' RACE reads and keeps a single row for each CDR3 protein, giving no DNA. In all, the sample yields about 210,000 distinct CDR3 sequences. The source material was blood. The source of these receptors is a human donor with ulcerative colitis or Crohn's disease, or a healthy co-twin of an affected twin (not recorded which).

The CDR3 is CASSLQGEKLFF. The J gene is TRBJ1-4, the V gene TRBV7-8; with no DNA, the TCRdb D assignment of TRBD1 cannot be verified. Germline V gene sequence: CDR1 SGHVS, CDR2 FQNEAQ. The CDR3 extends over 12 amino acids.

The rearrangement joins TRBV15 to TRBJ2-1; TCRdb selects TRBD1, and the lack of DNA leaves this call unchecked. This CDR3 is built from 16 residues. Germline-derived CDR1 and CDR2 are LNHNV and YYDKDF (reference sequence). The CDR3: CATSRGPGGAYNEQFF.

The chain joins TRBV7-9 to TRBJ2-5; TCRdb's D call, TRBD2, is unchecked because there is no DNA. The CDR3 sequence is 16 residues long. Germline-derived CDR1 and CDR2 are SEHNR and FQNEAQ (reference sequence). The CDR3 region is CASSFGTSRYQETQYF.

V usage is TRBV4-1 and J usage is TRBJ1-2; without DNA, the TCRdb call of TRBD1 cannot be checked. The CDR3 spans 14 residues. Germline V gene lookup returns CDR1 MGHRA and CDR2 YSYEKL. CDR3 protein: CASSQDQGPYGYTF.

The J gene is TRBJ2-1, the V gene TRBV9. In germline, CDR1 is SGDLS, CDR2 YYNGEE. This CDR3 has 13 residues. The CDR3 here is CASSGHPSNEQFF.